A selection of T cell receptor beta chains follows, all from one sample in a study of cytomegalovirus exposure and HLA in healthy donors. The protocol was immunoSEQ multiplex PCR, while the TCRdb copy is restricted to in-frame clones and leaves out a portion. The repertoire consists of 130,000 or so clones, with 65% to 80% occurring once and the leading ten covering about 1.6%. What was sequenced was PBMCs. The receptor set was obtained from a woman aged 18-35 years in good health and CMV-seronegative. CDR3s include the opening cysteine and the closing phenylalanine or tryptophan. A D gene is named only where the DNA matches it firmly. The size entry is marked missing in some rows and otherwise reads once, few, many or a size class.

TRBV6-1,NA,TRBD1,TRBJ2-5,CASSEAGDRGRETQYF,TGTGCCAGCAGTGAAGCCGGGGACAGGGGGCGAGAGACCCAGTACTTC
TRBV7-6,NA,NA,TRBJ2-1,CASSLANRDNEQFF,TGTGCCAGCAGCTTAGCTAACAGGGACAATGAGCAGTTCTTC
TRBV6-5,few,TRBD2,TRBJ2-7,CASSGTSGASYEQYF,TGTGCCAGCAGTGGGACTAGCGGGGCCTCCTACGAGCAGTACTTC
TRBV29-1,NA,TRBD1,TRBJ1-1,CSVVSGTGFTEAFF,TGCAGCGTCGTCTCAGGGACAGGGTTCACTGAAGCTTTCTTT
TRBV2,NA,TRBD1,TRBJ1-1,CASINPGTGTEAFF,TGTGCCAGCATTAACCCCGGGACAGGTACTGAAGCTTTCTTT
TRBV9,NA,NA,TRBJ2-7,CASSGGASSYEQYF,TGTGCCAGCAGCGGGGGAGCTAGCTCCTACGAGCAGTACTTC
TRBV5-1,NA,TRBD1,TRBJ1-3,CASSQGQELTAGNTIYF,TGCGCCAGCAGCCAGGGACAGGAATTGACGGCTGGAAACACCATATATTTT
TRBV18,NA,TRBD2,TRBJ2-3,CASLPGLAGVGTDTQYF,TGTGCCAGCTTGCCAGGACTAGCGGGAGTCGGGACAGATACGCAGTATTTT
TRBV7-7,once,NA,TRBJ1-1,CASSLGEGTEAFF,TGTGCCAGCAGCTTGGGGGAGGGCACTGAAGCTTTCTTT
TRBV6-5,NA,TRBD1,TRBJ1-1,CASSSGQELADEAFF,TGTGCCAGCAGTTCAGGACAGGAACTAGCCGATGAAGCTTTCTTT
TRBV18,NA,NA,TRBJ2-5,CASSPQGGVETQYF,TGTGCCAGCTCACCACAAGGAGGGGTAGAGACCCAGTACTTC
TRBV27,NA,NA,TRBJ2-5,CASKPRQELYQETQYF,TGTGCCAGCAAACCGAGACAGGAATTATACCAAGAGACCCAGTACTTC
TRBV7-8,few,TRBD2,TRBJ2-1,CASSSAGARDNEQFF,TGTGCCAGCAGCTCCGCGGGAGCCAGGGACAATGAGCAGTTCTTC
TRBV7-6,NA,NA,TRBJ2-2,CASSPEAGLGNTGELFF,TGTGCCAGCAGCCCAGAGGCGGGCTTGGGGAACACCGGGGAGCTGTTTTTT
TRBV4-1,NA,TRBD1,TRBJ1-3,CASSQDRTGGSGNTIYF,TGCGCCAGCAGCCAAGATCGGACAGGGGGATCGGGAAACACCATATATTTT
TRBV6-5,NA,NA,TRBJ2-1,CASSYSSPGSWEEQFF,TGTGCCAGCAGTTACTCAAGTCCCGGGAGTTGGGAGGAGCAGTTCTTC
TRBV9,NA,NA,TRBJ1-1,CASSERNRAGDTEAFF,TGTGCCAGCAGCGAGCGAAACAGGGCGGGGGACACTGAAGCTTTCTTT
TRBV7-9,NA,NA,TRBJ2-3,CASSFRRGRQYF,TGTGCCAGCAGCTTTCGAAGAGGCAGGCAGTATTTT
TRBV5-1,few,NA,TRBJ2-7,CASSLLGGSYEQYF,TGCGCCAGCAGCTTACTCGGAGGATCCTACGAGCAGTACTTC
TRBV7-6,NA,NA,TRBJ1-5,CASSLGIGGGNQPQHF,TGTGCCAGCAGCTTAGGAATCGGGGGGGGCAATCAGCCCCAGCATTTT
TRBV5-4,NA,NA,TRBJ1-1,CASSLDPGRGFEAFF,TGTGCCAGCAGCTTGGATCCAGGGCGGGGGTTTGAAGCTTTCTTT
TRBV4-2,NA,TRBD2,TRBJ2-7,CASSQTSGPDYEQYF,TGTGCCAGCAGCCAAACTAGCGGGCCAGACTACGAGCAGTACTTC
TRBV30,NA,TRBD1,TRBJ2-7,CAWSRGLVPYEQYF,TGTGCCTGGTCCAGGGGGCTAGTTCCCTACGAGCAGTACTTC
TRBV7-2,NA,TRBD1,TRBJ2-2,CASSHTGGRTGELFF,TGTGCCAGCAGCCACACAGGGGGCCGAACCGGGGAGCTGTTTTTT
TRBV28,NA,TRBD2,TRBJ2-1,CATRTSGNYNEQFF,TGTGCCACGAGGACTAGCGGGAACTACAATGAGCAGTTCTTC
TRBV29-1,once,NA,TRBJ2-1,CSARGSRHEQFF,TGCAGCGCCAGGGGATCTCGTCATGAGCAGTTCTTC
TRBV14,once,TRBD1,TRBJ1-3,CASSQATYWTGRGNTIYF,TGTGCCAGCAGCCAAGCGACTTACTGGACAGGGCGAGGAAACACCATATATTTT
TRBV5-1,NA,NA,TRBJ1-1,CASSLGGVGTEAFF,TGCGCCAGCAGCTTGGGGGGGGTCGGGACTGAAGCTTTCTTT
TRBV2,NA,TRBD1,TRBJ2-5,CASSDDRGEARKTQYF,TGTGCCAGCAGTGATGACAGGGGGGAGGCCAGGAAGACCCAGTACTTC
TRBV5-6,NA,TRBD1,TRBJ1-1,CASSYDRAGTEAFF,TGTGCCAGCAGTTATGACAGGGCCGGCACTGAAGCTTTCTTT
TRBV7-8,NA,TRBD1,TRBJ1-2,CASSPSYRGGYGYTF,TGTGCCAGCAGTCCTTCTTACAGGGGGGGGTATGGCTACACCTTC
TRBV11-2,few,NA,TRBJ2-7,CASSFPGWSYEQYF,TGTGCCAGCAGCTTTCCAGGGTGGAGTTACGAGCAGTACTTC
TRBV6-5,NA,NA,TRBJ2-3,CASSPTTDTQYF,TGTGCCAGCAGCCCTACCACAGATACGCAGTATTTT
TRBV4-1,NA,TRBD1,TRBJ2-7,CASSQEGPPGQNSYEQYF,TGCGCCAGCAGCCAAGAGGGGCCCCCGGGACAGAACTCCTACGAGCAGTACTTC
TRBV1,NA,NA,TRBJ2-5,CTSSQAQRAGGNQETQYF,TGCACCAGCAGCCAAGCTCAGCGGGCGGGAGGGAACCAAGAGACCCAGTACTTC
TRBV5-1,once,NA,TRBJ2-2,CASSLSLDRTANTGELFF,TGCGCCAGCAGCTTGTCTTTAGATCGGACAGCGAACACCGGGGAGCTGTTTTTT
TRBV5-1,NA,TRBD1,TRBJ1-4,CASSLEDRGKLFF,TGCGCCAGCAGCTTGGAAGACAGGGGTAAACTGTTTTTT
TRBV2,NA,NA,TRBJ2-7,CASGGLSYEQYF,TGTGCCAGCGGGGGACTCTCCTACGAGCAGTACTTC
TRBV7-8,NA,NA,TRBJ2-7,CASSSNTRSRYEQYF,TGTGCCAGCAGCTCTAATACTAGGTCACGCTACGAGCAGTACTTC
TRBV29-1,NA,NA,TRBJ1-1,CSVSRGPNTEAFF,TGCAGCGTTTCCAGGGGCCCGAACACTGAAGCTTTCTTT
TRBV25-1,NA,NA,TRBJ1-5,CASSEGAGSQPQHF,TGTGCCAGCAGTGAGGGGGCAGGGAGCCAGCCCCAGCATTTT
TRBV5-4,NA,TRBD2,TRBJ2-3,CASSQRLAGYTDTQYF,TGTGCCAGCAGCCAGCGACTAGCGGGGTACACAGATACGCAGTATTTT
TRBV4-1,NA,TRBD2,TRBJ2-1,CASTLTGTSYNEQFF,TGCGCCAGCACCCTCACCGGGACTAGCTACAATGAGCAGTTCTTC
TRBV18,NA,NA,TRBJ1-1,CASSPGQKQAFF,TGTGCCAGCTCACCTGGACAGAAACAAGCTTTCTTT
TRBV9,NA,NA,TRBJ2-3,CASSVEFRAGKNGNTQYF,TGTGCCAGCAGCGTAGAATTTCGGGCAGGGAAAAACGGAAATACGCAGTATTTT
TRBV7-9,NA,NA,TRBJ2-7,CASSFQARSGLYF,TGTGCCAGCAGCTTCCAGGCTCGCAGCGGTCTGTACTTC
TRBV30,NA,TRBD2,TRBJ2-1,CAWSTWGSGANEQFF,TGTGCCTGGAGTACCTGGGGGAGCGGGGCCAATGAGCAGTTCTTC
TRBV2,once,TRBD2,TRBJ2-5,CASSGTSGTLRETQYF,TGTGCCAGCAGTGGGACTAGCGGGACCCTTCGGGAGACCCAGTACTTC
TRBV5-5,NA,NA,TRBJ2-7,CASSLNPETSSYEQYF,TGTGCCAGCAGCTTAAATCCGGAGACTAGCTCCTACGAGCAGTACTTC
TRBV27,few,NA,TRBJ2-7,CASSTTGLEQYF,TGTGCCAGCAGTACGACAGGCCTCGAGCAGTACTTC